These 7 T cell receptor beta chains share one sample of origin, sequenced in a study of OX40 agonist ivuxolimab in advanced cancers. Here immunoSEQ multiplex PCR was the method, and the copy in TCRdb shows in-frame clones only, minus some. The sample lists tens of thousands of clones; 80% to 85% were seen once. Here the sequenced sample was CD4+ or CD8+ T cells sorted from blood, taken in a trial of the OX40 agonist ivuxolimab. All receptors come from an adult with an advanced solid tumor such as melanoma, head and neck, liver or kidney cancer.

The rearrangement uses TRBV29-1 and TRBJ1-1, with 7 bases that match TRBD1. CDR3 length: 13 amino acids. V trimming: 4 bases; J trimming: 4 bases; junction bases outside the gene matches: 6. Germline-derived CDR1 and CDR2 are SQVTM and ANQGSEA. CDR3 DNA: TGCAGCGTTGTAACCAGGGGGGGCACTGAAGCTTTCTTT. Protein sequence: CSVVTRGGTEAFF.

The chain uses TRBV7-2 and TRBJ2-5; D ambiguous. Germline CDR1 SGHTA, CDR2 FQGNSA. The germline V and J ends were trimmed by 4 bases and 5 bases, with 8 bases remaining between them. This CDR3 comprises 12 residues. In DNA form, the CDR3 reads TGTGCCAGCAGCTGGGATTGGGAGACCCAGTACTTC. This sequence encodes CASSWDWETQYF.

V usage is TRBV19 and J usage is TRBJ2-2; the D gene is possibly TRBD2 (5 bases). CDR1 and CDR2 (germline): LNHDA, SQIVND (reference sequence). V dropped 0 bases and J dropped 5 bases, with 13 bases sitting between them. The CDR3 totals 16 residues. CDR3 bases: TGTGCCAGTAGTATAGACCTACTGCAGCGGACCGGGGAGCTGTTTTTT. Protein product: CASSIDLLQRTGELFF.

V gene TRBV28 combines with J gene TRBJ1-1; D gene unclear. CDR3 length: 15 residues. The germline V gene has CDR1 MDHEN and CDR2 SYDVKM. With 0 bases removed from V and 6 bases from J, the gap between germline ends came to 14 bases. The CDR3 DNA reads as TGTGCCAGCAGTTTATGGATTGGGGAGGTAGCTGAAGCTTTCTTT. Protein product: CASSLWIGEVAEAFF.

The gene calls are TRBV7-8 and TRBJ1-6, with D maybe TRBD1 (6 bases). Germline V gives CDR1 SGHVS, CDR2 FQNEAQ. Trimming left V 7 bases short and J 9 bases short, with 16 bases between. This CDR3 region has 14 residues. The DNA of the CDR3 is TGTGCCAGCAAACTGGGGGGGGGCGGTTCACCCCTCCACTTT. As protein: CASKLGGGGSPLHF.

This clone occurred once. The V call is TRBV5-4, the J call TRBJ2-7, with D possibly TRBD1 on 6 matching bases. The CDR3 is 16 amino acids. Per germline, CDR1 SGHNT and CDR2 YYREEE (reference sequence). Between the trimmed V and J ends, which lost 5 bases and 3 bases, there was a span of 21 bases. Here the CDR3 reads CASSSIQGISHYEQYF. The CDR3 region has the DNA TGTGCCAGCAGTTCGATACAGGGAATATCCCACTACGAGCAGTACTTC.

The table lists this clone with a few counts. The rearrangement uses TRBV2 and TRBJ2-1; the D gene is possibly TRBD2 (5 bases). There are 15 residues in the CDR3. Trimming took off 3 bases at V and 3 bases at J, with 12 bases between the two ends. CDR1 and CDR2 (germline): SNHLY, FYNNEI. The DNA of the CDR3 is TGTGCCAGCAGTGATCGAAGCGGAAACTACAATGAGCAGTTCTTC. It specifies CASSDRSGNYNEQFF.